The clone carrying this T cell receptor beta chain appeared once. Everyone who donated was a healthy bone marrow donor. It was with 60 Vbeta and 13 Jbeta primers that the PCR ran. Source study methods: In a later analysis, around 10 million of about 80 million unique beta chains occurred in at least two donors. Only in-frame clones appear in the TCRdb table, and some are missing; sequencing was by immunoSEQ multiplex PCR. V and J calls and clone size are those listed in that table; D and trimming were worked out from the DNA. The sample yields about 120,000 clones, 75% to 90% seen once. This sample was included in a study of cytomegalovirus exposure and HLA in healthy donors. Trimming removed 2 bases from V and 8 bases from J, with 9 bases in between. The CDR3 has 12 residues. Germline V gives CDR1 SGHVS, CDR2 FQNEAQ.

This clonotype originated in a man aged 30-40 years in good health and CMV-seronegative. The chain is built from TRBV7-8 and TRBJ1-2; D is ambiguous. Specimen: PBMCs. In DNA, the CDR3 is TGTGCCAGCAGCTTAATGGGGAGGGGCTACACCTTC. This translates into CASSLMGRGYTF.